These 4 T cell receptor beta chains originate from one sample sequenced in a study of tumor-infiltrating lymphocytes in primary liver carcinoma. From unsorted bulk tissue weighing 20-30 mg, DNA and RNA were co-extracted. Production of TCR beta cDNA used around 460 ng total RNA together with a constant-region primer. Modified slightly, ARM-PCR produced TCR beta libraries over three nested multiplex PCR rounds. It was with TRBV1-TRBV30 forward primers and a C-beta reverse primer that the first two PCR rounds were run, at approximately 10 cycles each. Via MiXCR, TCRdb re-called the multiplex PCR reads, giving one row per CDR3 protein. Among 100,000 or so distinct CDR3 sequences listed, almost 70% were seen once. What was sequenced was liver tumor tissue from sampling region 5. The subset is: tumor region T5, tumor centre. These receptors all come from an older woman with primary liver carcinoma and hepatitis B virus infection.

A remark on this clonotype: This could be a read error, since a much larger clone is one nucleotide away. The genes are TRBV12-3 or TRBV12-4 and TRBJ1-6; D may be TRBD1 (5 bases). CDR3 length equals 15 residues. This CDR3 reads CASSAGFLGNSPPHF. CDR3 sequence (DNA): TGTGCCAGCAGTGCAGGGTTCCTCGGGAATTCACCCCCCCACTTT.

The chain combines TRBV28 with TRBJ2-1; 9 positions agree with TRBD2. The CDR3 covers 19 residues. Germline trimming cut 1 base from V and 1 base from J; bases unmatched to any gene: 11. The germline V gene has CDR1 MDHEN and CDR2 SYDVKM. The CDR3 nucleotides read TGTGCCAGCAGTTTATCCGGACTAGCGAGGGCGGGTTCCTACAATGAGCAGTTCTTC. It is translated as CASSLSGLARAGSYNEQFF.

As regards this clonotype: A much larger clonotype is one base distant, so this may be a read error. V usage is TRBV30 and J usage is TRBJ2-7; D possibly corresponds to TRBD2 (5 bases). The germline V gene encodes CDR1 GTSNPN and CDR2 SVGIG (reference sequence). This CDR3 region has 11 residues. CDR3 protein: CVWTWESEQYF. CDR3 in DNA: TGTGTCTGGACGTGGGAGTCAGAGCAGTACTTC.

V gene TRBV29-1 combines with J gene TRBJ2-3, with D possibly being TRBD2 (7 bases). Germline loops: CDR1 SQVTM, CDR2 ANQGSEA. The CDR3 sequence is 14 residues long. Trimming pared 6 bases from V and 0 bases from J, leaving 13 bases between. This CDR3 is CSVYKGGSTDTQYF. DNA for the CDR3: TGCAGCGTATACAAGGGGGGGAGCACAGATACGCAGTATTTT.